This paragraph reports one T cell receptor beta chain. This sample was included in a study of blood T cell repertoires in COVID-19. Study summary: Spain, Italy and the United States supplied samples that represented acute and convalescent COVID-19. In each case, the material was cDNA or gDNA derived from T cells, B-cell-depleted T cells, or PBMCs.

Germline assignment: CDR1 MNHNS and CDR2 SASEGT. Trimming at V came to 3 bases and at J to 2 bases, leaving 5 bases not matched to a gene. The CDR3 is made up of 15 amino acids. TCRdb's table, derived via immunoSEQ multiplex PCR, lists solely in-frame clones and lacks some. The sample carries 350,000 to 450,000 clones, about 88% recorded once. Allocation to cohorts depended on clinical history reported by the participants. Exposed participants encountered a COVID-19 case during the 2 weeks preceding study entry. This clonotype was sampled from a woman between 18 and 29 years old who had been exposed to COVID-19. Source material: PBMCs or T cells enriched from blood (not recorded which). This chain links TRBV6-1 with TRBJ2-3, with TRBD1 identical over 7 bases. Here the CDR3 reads CASSETGYLTDTQYF. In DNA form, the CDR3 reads TGTGCCAGCAGTGAGACAGGGTACCTCACAGATACGCAGTATTTT.